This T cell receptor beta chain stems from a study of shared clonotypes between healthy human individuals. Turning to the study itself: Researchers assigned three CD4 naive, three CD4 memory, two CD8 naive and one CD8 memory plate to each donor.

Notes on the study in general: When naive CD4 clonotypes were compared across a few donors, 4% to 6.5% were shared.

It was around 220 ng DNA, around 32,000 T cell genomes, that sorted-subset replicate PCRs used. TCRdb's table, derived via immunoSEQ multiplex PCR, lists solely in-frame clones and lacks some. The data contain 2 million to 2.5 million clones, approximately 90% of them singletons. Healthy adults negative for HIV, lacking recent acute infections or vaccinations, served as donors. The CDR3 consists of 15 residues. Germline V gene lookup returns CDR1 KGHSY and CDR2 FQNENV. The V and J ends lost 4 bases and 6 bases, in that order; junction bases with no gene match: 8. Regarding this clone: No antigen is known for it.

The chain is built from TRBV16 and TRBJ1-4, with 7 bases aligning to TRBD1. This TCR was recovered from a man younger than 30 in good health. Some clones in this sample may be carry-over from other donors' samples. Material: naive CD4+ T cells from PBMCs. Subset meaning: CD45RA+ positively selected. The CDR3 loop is CASSLPGQPDEKLFF. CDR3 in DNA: TGTGCCAGCAGCCTCCCGGGACAGCCTGATGAAAAACTGTTTTTT.